This passage covers 26 T cell receptor beta chains from one sample sequenced in a study of precursors of human CD4 cytotoxic T cells. Four sorted CD4+ memory subsets, central memory, effector memory, IL-7R-high TEMRA and IL-7R-negative TEMRA, were UMI-sequenced. TCRdb re-analysed the reads in MiXCR, keeping a single row per CDR3 protein. The sample has 550 to 700 distinct CDR3 sequences; roughly 15% are singletons. The material sequenced was memory CD4+ T cells from blood (PBMCs). The source is a human donor in good health.

The gene calls are TRBV5-1 and TRBJ2-3; the match to TRBD2 covers 10 bases. Germline assignment: CDR1 SGHRS and CDR2 YFSETQ. CDR3 length: 15 residues. V dropped 6 bases and J dropped 3; count of bases not matched to a gene: 7. The CDR3 spells CASTALAGETDTQYF. For the CDR3, the DNA is TGCGCCAGCACCGCCCTAGCGGGGGAGACAGATACGCAGTATTTT.

This clonotype rates as large. The DNA for the CDR3 is TGTGCCAGTAGTAACGAGCGGGGGGTGGCCACAGATACGCAGTATTTT. This gives the protein CASSNERGVATDTQYF. The chain has TRBV19 and TRBJ2-3; 9 bases match TRBD2. Per the germline V gene, CDR1 is LNHDA and CDR2 is SQIVND (reference sequence). This CDR3 is built from 16 residues. J gave up 2 bases and V 4 bases, and 7 bases lay outside the gene matches.

The chain joins TRBV5-1 to TRBJ2-7, with 9 bases aligning to TRBD1. After removal of 4 bases from V and 0 bases from J, the junction contained 5 bases not matched to a gene. The CDR3 is 15 amino acids. The V gene's germline CDR1 is SGHRS and CDR2 YFSETQ. CDR3 loop: CASSPGTGISYEQYF. In DNA, the CDR3 is TGCGCCAGCAGCCCTGGGACAGGGATCTCCTACGAGCAGTACTTC.

There are a few counts of this clonotype. The chain couples TRBV30 to TRBJ2-1; 10 bases fit TRBD1. Germline-derived CDR1 and CDR2 are GTSNPN and SVGIG (reference sequence). The V gene end was trimmed by 3 bases and the J gene end by 3 bases; junction bases not matched to a gene: 5. CDR3 length: 15 amino acids. The CDR3 region is CAWRGQGTNYNEQFF. The CDR3 DNA follows: TGTGCCTGGAGGGGACAGGGGACTAACTACAATGAGCAGTTCTTC.

In its sample, this clonotype is large. This chain connects TRBV20-1 to TRBJ2-1; D not resolved. CDR1 and CDR2 from the germline V gene are DFQATT and SNEGSKA (reference sequence). This CDR3 spans 12 amino acids. V lost 3 bases and J lost 7, with 10 bases in between. CDR3 residues: CSASLGGNEQFF. As DNA, the CDR3 is TGCAGTGCTAGTTTAGGCGGTAATGAGCAGTTCTTC.

This chain uses TRBV7-3 with TRBJ2-3, with 9 bases aligning to TRBD2. CDR3 length: 13 amino acids. V dropped 5 bases and J dropped 5; count of bases not matched to a gene: 2. CDR1 SGHTA and CDR2 FQGTGA come from the germline V gene. In DNA form, the CDR3 reads TGTGCCAGCAGCCGGACTAGCGTAGATACGCAGTATTTT. Translated, it gives CASSRTSVDTQYF.

As concerns this clonotype: A much larger clone lies one base from this, so it may be a read error. The CDR3 end shows no conserved phenylalanine or tryptophan, and so a read error is likely. J is TRBJ2-3 and V is TRBV4-1; no clear D gene. This CDR3 has 14 residues. Trimming cost V 4 bases and J 0 bases, with 8 bases left between them. From germline, CDR1 is MGHRA and CDR2 YSYEKL. CDR3 protein: CASSRDLSTDTQYY. The CDR3 nucleotides are TGCGCCAGCAGCCGAGACCTTAGCACAGATACGCAGTATTAT.

CDR3 amino acids: CASSYQGFYGYTF. The CDR3, as DNA: TGTGCCAGCAGCTATCAGGGGTTCTATGGCTACACCTTC. This chain uses TRBV5-6 with TRBJ1-2; weak D call: TRBD1 (6 bases). This CDR3 contains 13 residues. Germline CDR1 SGHDT, CDR2 YYEEEE. The germline V and J ends were trimmed by 3 bases and 4 bases, with 10 bases remaining between them.

A note on this clonotype: Being one base from a much bigger clone, this may be a read error. The chain links TRBV20-1 to TRBJ2-2; TRBD2 might be the D (6 bases). Looked up from germline, CDR1 is DFQATT and CDR2 is SNEGSKA (reference sequence). The CDR3 extends over 17 amino acids. This chain's CDR3 is CRARDGRGGTNTGELFF. The CDR3 DNA reads TGCAGGGCTAGAGATGGCCGCGGAGGGACCAACACCGGGGAGCTGTTTTTT.

This clonotype came up a few times. The CDR3 protein is CASSVETGVKNIQYF. For the CDR3, the DNA is TGTGCCAGCAGCGTTGAGACAGGGGTCAAAAACATTCAGTACTTC. The chain uses TRBV7-2 and TRBJ2-4; 8 nucleotides match TRBD1. Germline trimming cut 5 bases from V and 3 bases from J; bases unmatched to any gene: 6. The CDR3 totals 15 residues. CDR1 and CDR2 (germline): SGHTA, FQGNSA. Full variable domain (rest looked up from reference TRBV7-2 and TRBJ2-4): GAGVSQSPSNKVTEKGKDVELRCDPISGHTALYWYRQSLGQGLEFLIYFQGNSAPDKSGLPSDRFSAERTGGSVSTLTIQRTQQEDSAVYLCASSVETGVKNIQYFGAGTRLSVL.

By share, this clonotype counts as large. The V call is TRBV28, the J call TRBJ2-4; either TRBD1 or TRBD2 may fit D (5 bases each). V gave up 5 bases and J gave up 12 bases, with 23 bases separating them. This CDR3 has 15 residues. The germline V gene encodes CDR1 MDHEN and CDR2 SYDVKM. In nucleotides, the CDR3 is TGTGCCAGCAGTAAACTAGAACCCACAGGTGACGGTCAGTACTTC. It encodes CASSKLEPTGDGQYF.

This chain joins TRBV5-4 and TRBJ2-1; D may be TRBD1 (6 bases). The germline gives CDR1 SGHNT, CDR2 YYREEE (reference sequence). This CDR3 region has 17 residues. V shed 4 bases and J shed 1 base, with 18 bases lying between them. The CDR3, as DNA: TGTGCCAGCAGCCCTGGGAAGGGGGATGAGTCCTACAATGAGCAGTTCTTC. It is translated as CASSPGKGDESYNEQFF.

This clonotype is large within its sample. This chain connects TRBV11-3 to TRBJ2-3, with D perhaps matching TRBD2 (6 bases). This CDR3 has 14 amino acids. V was shortened by 5 bases and J by 3 bases, with 12 bases between the two germline ends. Germline CDR1 is SGHNT and CDR2 is YENEEA. DNA of the CDR3: TGTGCCAGCAGCCCCATCGGGGGAACAGATACGCAGTATTTT. Amino acids: CASSPIGGTDTQYF.

Remarks on this clonotype: A much larger clonotype is one base distant, so this may be a read error. J is TRBJ2-7 and V is TRBV10-3, with 8 nucleotides matching TRBD1. V trimming: 10 bases; J trimming: 2 bases; junction bases outside the gene matches: 10. The CDR3 has 14 residues. Per germline, CDR1 ENHRY and CDR2 SYGVKD. The CDR3 loop is CASSKDRGAYEQYF. The CDR3 DNA sequence: TGTGCCAGCAGCAAAGACAGGGGAGCCTACGAGCAGTACTTC.

This clonotype is termed large. The CDR3 DNA reads as TGTGCCAGCAACCCCGGGACTAGCAACTACGAGCAGTACTTC. This codes for CASNPGTSNYEQYF. The chain is built from TRBV6-5 and TRBJ2-7; TRBD2 aligns across 9 bases. This CDR3 comprises 14 residues. V lost 7 bases and J lost 3; bases outside the gene matches: 7. CDR1 MNHEY and CDR2 SVGAGI come from the germline V gene.

As for this clonotype: A read error may be the cause here, since a much bigger clone is one base away. This CDR3 is CASSNTPSDSEPQHF. CDR3 DNA: TGTGCCAGCAGCAACACACCCTCTGACAGCGAGCCCCAGCATTTT. The rearrangement uses TRBV5-8 and TRBJ1-5; weak D call: TRBD1 (5 bases). Trimming removed 4 bases from V and 8 bases from J, with 19 bases in between. This CDR3 comprises 15 residues. CDR1 and CDR2 from the germline V gene are SGHTS and YDEGEE.

This clonotype was counted only a few times. The chain has TRBV12-3 or TRBV12-4 and TRBJ2-1; maybe TRBD2 (6 bases). V was cut by 3 bases and J by 8 bases, with 11 bases left in between. The CDR3 loop spans 13 amino acids. CDR3 sequence (DNA): TGTGCCAGCAGTTTGGGGTGGAGGGATGAGCAGTTCTTC. This encodes CASSLGWRDEQFF.

By share, this clonotype ranks as large (0.1 to 1%). This sequence joins TRBV7-2 and TRBJ1-1; 8 bases agree with TRBD1. V gave up 0 bases and J gave up 2 bases; unmatched junction bases: 14. Germline-derived CDR1 and CDR2 are SGHTA and FQGNSA. The CDR3 sequence is 19 residues long. Written as DNA, the CDR3 is TGTGCCAGCAGCTTAGCCACAGCAGGGGGCACCTCGAGAAACACTGAAGCTTTCTTT. Its protein product is CASSLATAGGTSRNTEAFF.

By proportion, this clonotype is large. V is TRBV12-3 or TRBV12-4 and J is TRBJ1-5; 7 bases are shared with TRBD1. V was clipped by 4 bases and J by 3 bases; unmatched bases: 15. This CDR3 has 18 amino acids. The CDR3 is CASSSRLIGTEHNQPQHF. In DNA, the CDR3 is TGTGCCAGCAGTTCCCGACTGATTGGGACAGAACACAATCAGCCCCAGCATTTT.

This clonotype is large by share. The CDR3: CASARDSINSPLHF. DNA of the CDR3: TGCGCCAGCGCGAGGGACAGTATTAATTCACCCCTCCACTTT. The chain links TRBV5-1 to TRBJ1-6, with 7 bases matching TRBD1. The CDR3 is 14 residues long. Trimming removed 7 bases from V and 6 bases from J; junction bases left unmatched: 7. CDR1 and CDR2 (germline): SGHRS, YFSETQ.

The rearrangement uses TRBV12-3 or TRBV12-4 and TRBJ2-5; D gene ambiguous. CDR3 size: 11 residues. V lost 3 bases and J 1 base, leaving 0 bases between the germline ends. CDR3 region: CASSFQETQYF. The CDR3 DNA is TGTGCCAGCAGTTTCCAAGAGACCCAGTACTTC.

By its share, this clonotype is large. The chain combines TRBV7-9 with TRBJ2-2; D gene uncertain. The CDR3 has 14 residues. The germline CDR1 and CDR2 sequences are SEHNR and FQNEAQ (reference sequence). Trimming pared 5 bases from V and 2 bases from J, leaving 9 bases between. The CDR3 DNA sequence: TGTGCCAGCAGCAAAACAGCTAACACCGGGGAGCTGTTTTTT. Translation: CASSKTANTGELFF.

This clonotype is large by share. The chain employs TRBV11-2 and TRBJ2-2; D remains ambiguous. The V gene's germline CDR1 is SGHAT and CDR2 FQNNGV. Between the trimmed V and J ends, which lost 2 bases and 5 bases, there was a span of 6 bases. The CDR3 runs to 13 residues. The CDR3 DNA reads TGTGCCAGCAGCTTAATTTATACCGGGGAGCTGTTTTTT. Protein: CASSLIYTGELFF.

This clonotype is termed large. The chain links TRBV29-1 to TRBJ1-4, with a tentative D call TRBD1 (5 bases). Trimming removed 5 bases from V and 7 bases from J, with 14 bases in between. The CDR3 spans 13 residues. CDR1 and CDR2 from the germline V gene are SQVTM and ANQGSEA. The CDR3 sequence is CSVLWGGSEKLFF. The CDR3 nucleotides are TGCAGCGTTCTTTGGGGGGGTAGTGAAAAACTGTTTTTT.

The chain employs TRBV20-1 and TRBJ1-3, with D unresolved. Trimming shortened V by 1 base and J by 4 bases, and 17 bases separated the two germline ends. CDR1 and CDR2 (germline): DFQATT, SNEGSKA (reference sequence). This CDR3 is 16 amino acids long. In DNA, the CDR3 is TGCAGTGCTAGAGCCTCGACTCTCCGACGGGGAAACACCATATATTTT. Protein sequence: CSARASTLRRGNTIYF.

By its share, this clonotype is large. The chain carries TRBV5-4 and TRBJ2-5, with 7 bases fitting TRBD2. Trimming at V came to 4 bases and at J to 6 bases, leaving 6 bases not matched to a gene. The CDR3 extends over 13 amino acids. CDR1 is SGHNT, CDR2 YYREEE, per germline (reference sequence). The CDR3 nucleotides are TGTGCCAGCAGCCACACTAGCGAAAAGACCCAGTACTTC. Translated: CASSHTSEKTQYF.